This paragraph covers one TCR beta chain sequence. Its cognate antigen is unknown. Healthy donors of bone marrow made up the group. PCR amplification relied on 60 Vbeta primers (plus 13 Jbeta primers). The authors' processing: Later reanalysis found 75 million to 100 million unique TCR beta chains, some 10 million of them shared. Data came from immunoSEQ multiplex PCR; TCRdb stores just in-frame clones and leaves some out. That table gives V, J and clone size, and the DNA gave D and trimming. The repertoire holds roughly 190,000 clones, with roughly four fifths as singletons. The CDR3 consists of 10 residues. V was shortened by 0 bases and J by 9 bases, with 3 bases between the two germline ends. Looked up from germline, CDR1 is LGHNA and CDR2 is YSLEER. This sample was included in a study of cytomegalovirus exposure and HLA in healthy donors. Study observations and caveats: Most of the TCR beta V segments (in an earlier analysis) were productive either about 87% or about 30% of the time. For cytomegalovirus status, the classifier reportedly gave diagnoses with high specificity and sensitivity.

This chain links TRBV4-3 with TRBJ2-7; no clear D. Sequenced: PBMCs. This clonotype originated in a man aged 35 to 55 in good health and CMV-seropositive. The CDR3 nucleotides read TGCGCCAGCAGCCAAGACGGGCAGTACTTC. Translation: CASSQDGQYF.